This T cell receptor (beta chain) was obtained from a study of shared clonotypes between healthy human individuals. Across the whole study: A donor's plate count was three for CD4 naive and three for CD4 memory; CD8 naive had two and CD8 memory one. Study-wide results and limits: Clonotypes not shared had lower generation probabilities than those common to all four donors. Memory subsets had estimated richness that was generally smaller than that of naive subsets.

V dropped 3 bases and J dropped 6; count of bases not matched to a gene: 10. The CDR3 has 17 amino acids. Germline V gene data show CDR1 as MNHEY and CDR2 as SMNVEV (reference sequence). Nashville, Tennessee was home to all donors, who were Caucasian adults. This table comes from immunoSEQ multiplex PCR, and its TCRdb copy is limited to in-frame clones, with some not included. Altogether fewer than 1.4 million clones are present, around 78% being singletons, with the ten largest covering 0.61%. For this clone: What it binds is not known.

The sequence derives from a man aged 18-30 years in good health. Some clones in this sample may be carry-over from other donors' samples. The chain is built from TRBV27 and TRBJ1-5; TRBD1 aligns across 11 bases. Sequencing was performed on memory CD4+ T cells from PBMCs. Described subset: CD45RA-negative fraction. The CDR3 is CASSFSPGTGGSQPQHF. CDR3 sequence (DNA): TGTGCCAGCAGTTTCTCTCCGGGGACAGGGGGAAGTCAGCCCCAGCATTTT.